Below, 10 T cell receptor beta chains from the same sample are listed, as sequenced in a study of cytomegalovirus exposure and HLA in healthy donors. The PCR made use of 60 Vbeta and 13 Jbeta primers. Only in-frame clones appear in the TCRdb table, and some are missing; sequencing was by immunoSEQ multiplex PCR. The sample carries some 100,000 clones, 60% to 80% recorded once. Material for sequencing was PBMCs. Source of these receptors: a man aged 50-59 years in good health and CMV-seropositive.

The V call is TRBV18, the J call TRBJ2-7; D is possibly TRBD2 (5 bases). The CDR3 is made up of 12 amino acids. Germline CDR1 is KGHSH and CDR2 is LQKENI. Trimming took 3 bases from V and 6 from J, leaving 9 bases between them. The CDR3 DNA reads as TGTGCCAGCTCACCTCCGAGCGGCGAGCAGTACTTC. Protein: CASSPPSGEQYF.

This clone showed up just a few times. The gene calls are TRBV6-5 and TRBJ1-5; D not certain. Trimming cost V 0 bases and J 7 bases, with 10 bases left between them. This CDR3 is 14 amino acids long. Germline assignment: CDR1 MNHEY and CDR2 SVGAGI. The CDR3 loop is CASSYSAGGQPQHF. The CDR3 coding sequence is TGTGCCAGCAGTTACTCGGCGGGCGGGCAGCCCCAGCATTTT.

V usage is TRBV5-1 and J usage is TRBJ1-2; maybe TRBD1 (5 bases). Germline CDR1 SGHRS, CDR2 YFSETQ. V was cut by 4 bases and J by 3 bases, with 10 bases left in between. The CDR3 covers 13 residues. The DNA for the CDR3 is TGCGCCAGCAGCCCACCGACAGACTATGGCTACACCTTC. Translated, it gives CASSPPTDYGYTF. Variable domain in full (rest from reference TRBV5-1 and TRBJ1-2): KAGVTQTPRYLIKTRGQQVTLSCSPISGHRSVSWYQQTPGQGLQFLFEYFSETQRNKGNFPGRFSGRQFSNSRSEMNVSTLELGDSALYLCASSPPTDYGYTFGSGTRLTVV.

J is TRBJ2-7 and V is TRBV29-1, with D unresolved. Germline values: CDR1 SQVTM, CDR2 ANQGSEA. Between the trimmed V and J ends, which lost 5 bases and 3 bases, there was a span of 8 bases. There are 11 residues in the CDR3. CDR3 bases: TGCAGCGTTCGGCAGCGCTACGAGCAGTACTTC. Amino acid sequence: CSVRQRYEQYF.

This chain joins TRBV5-1 and TRBJ1-2; 11 bases fit TRBD1. The CDR3 contains 14 residues. Per the germline V gene, CDR1 is SGHRS and CDR2 is YFSETQ. V lost 0 bases, J lost 6 bases, and 1 base stayed unmatched. CDR3 loop: CASSLVGQGDGYTF. The DNA of the CDR3 is TGCGCCAGCAGCTTGGTGGGACAGGGGGATGGCTACACCTTC.

This chain joins TRBV4-3 and TRBJ2-1; D perhaps matches TRBD1 (6 bases). Trimming removed 0 bases from V and 8 bases from J, with 17 bases in between. The germline CDR1 and CDR2 sequences are LGHNA and YSLEER. CDR3 length: 16 amino acids. CDR3 amino acids: CASSQDMLGGWDEQFF. The CDR3 region has the DNA TGCGCCAGCAGCCAAGATATGCTAGGGGGTTGGGATGAGCAGTTCTTC.

V is TRBV30 and J is TRBJ2-3; D gene uncertain. The CDR3 runs to 12 residues. Germline lookup yields CDR1 GTSNPN and CDR2 SVGIG (reference sequence). Between the trimmed V and J ends, which lost 2 bases and 4 bases, there was a span of 7 bases. The CDR3 nucleotides are TGTGCCTGGAGTTTCGGGTCAGATACGCAGTATTTT. Translation: CAWSFGSDTQYF.

Details on this clone: Other DNA sequences from this sample encode an identical CDR3 as well. J is TRBJ1-1 and V is TRBV7-6, with a tentative D call TRBD1 (5 bases). The CDR3 is made up of 15 amino acids. V gave up 6 bases and J gave up 5 bases, with 19 bases separating them. Germline CDR1 is SGHVS and CDR2 is FNYEAQ. The chain's CDR3 is CASRGDSGRMTEAFF. CDR3 bases: TGTGCCAGCAGAGGGGATAGTGGACGAATGACTGAAGCTTTCTTT.

The chain links TRBV7-2 to TRBJ2-5, with D unclear. V was cut by 5 bases and J by 2 bases, with 12 bases left in between. This CDR3 has 14 residues. Per the germline V gene, CDR1 is SGHTA and CDR2 is FQGNSA. The CDR3 coding sequence is TGTGCCAGCAGCCCCCGATATACTCAAGAGACCCAGTACTTC. Amino acid sequence: CASSPRYTQETQYF.

V and J are TRBV14 and TRBJ2-3; D call uncertain. The ends were cut back, 3 bases at V and 5 bases at J, with 6 bases in the middle. This CDR3 is built from 12 residues. Germline-derived CDR1 and CDR2 are SGHDN and FVKESK. CDR3 residues: CASSHRRDTQYF. The CDR3 DNA follows: TGTGCCAGCAGCCATCGCAGAGATACGCAGTATTTT.